This passage covers 3 T cell receptor beta chains from one sample sequenced in a study of blood T cell repertoires in COVID-19. TCRdb's table, derived via immunoSEQ multiplex PCR, lists solely in-frame clones and lacks some. The repertoire holds approximately 46,000 clones, with 75% to 85% as singletons. Sequencing was performed on peripheral blood. These receptors were taken from an older woman with acute or convalescent COVID-19.

The chain combines TRBV4-1 with TRBJ2-5, with D possibly matching TRBD2 (6 bases). Per germline, CDR1 MGHRA and CDR2 YSYEKL. V was pared by 1 base and J by 1 base, with 13 bases between. There are 16 residues in the CDR3. The CDR3 sequence is CASSQVPSAVQETQYF. The CDR3 bases are TGCGCCAGCAGCCAAGTGCCTAGCGCGGTCCAAGAGACCCAGTACTTC.

The chain is built from TRBV7-8 and TRBJ2-7, with D possibly TRBD1 on 7 matching bases. This CDR3 is 13 amino acids long. Germline CDR1 is SGHVS and CDR2 is FQNEAQ. Trimming shortened V by 3 bases and J by 12 bases, and 18 bases separated the two germline ends. The CDR3 bases are TGTGCCAGCAGCTTTGACAGGGAGGCGGCGCCGTACTTC. Translation: CASSFDREAAPYF.

As regards this clone: One end of the junction fails to match germline, which may point to a read error. The chain uses TRBV5-5 and TRBJ1-5; D ambiguous. The germline CDR1 and CDR2 sequences are SGHKS and YYEKEE (reference sequence). The CDR3 consists of 13 residues. The chain's CDR3 is CASSFDSHQPQHF. DNA for the CDR3: TGTGCCAGCAGCTTTGATAGCCATCAGCCCCAGCATTTT.